This T cell receptor (beta chain) comes out of a study of blood T cell repertoires in COVID-19. Study context: Sites across the United States, Italy and Spain contributed samples from acute and convalescent COVID-19.

The trim removed 7 bases at V and 2 bases at J, leaving 3 bases unmatched. This CDR3 has 13 residues. Germline V gene lookup returns CDR1 MNHEY and CDR2 SVGAGI. Method: immunoSEQ multiplex PCR; TCRdb's copy keeps in-frame clones and lacks some. The repertoire holds some 150,000 clones, with 60% to 85% as singletons. V is TRBV6-5 and J is TRBJ2-3, with 7 bases fitting TRBD2. The TCR was taken from a woman aged 80 or over with active or convalescent COVID-19. Sequenced material: peripheral blood. The CDR3 DNA sequence: TGTGCCAGCATTCGGGGGGACACAGATACGCAGTATTTT. Amino acids: CASIRGDTDTQYF.